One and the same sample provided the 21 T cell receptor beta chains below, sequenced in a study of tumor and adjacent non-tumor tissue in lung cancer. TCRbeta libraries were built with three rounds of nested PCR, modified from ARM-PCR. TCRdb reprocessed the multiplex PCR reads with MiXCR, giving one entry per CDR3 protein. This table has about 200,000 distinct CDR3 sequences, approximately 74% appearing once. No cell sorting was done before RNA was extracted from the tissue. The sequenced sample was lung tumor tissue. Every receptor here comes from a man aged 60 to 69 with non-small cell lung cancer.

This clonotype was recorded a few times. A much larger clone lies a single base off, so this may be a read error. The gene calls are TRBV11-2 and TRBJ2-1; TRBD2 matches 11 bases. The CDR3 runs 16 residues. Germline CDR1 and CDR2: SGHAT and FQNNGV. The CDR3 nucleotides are TGTGCCAGCAGCTCTAGCGGGGGGTTTCGTCGGAATGAGCAGGTCTTC. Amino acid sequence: CASSSSGGFRRNEQVF.

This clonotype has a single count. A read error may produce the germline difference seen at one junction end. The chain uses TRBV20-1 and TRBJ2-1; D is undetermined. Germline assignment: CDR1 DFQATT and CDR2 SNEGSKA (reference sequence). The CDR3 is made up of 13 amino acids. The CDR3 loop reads CSAGGSSYNEKVF. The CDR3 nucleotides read TGCAGTGCTGGCGGATCCTCCTACAATGAGAAGGTCTTC.

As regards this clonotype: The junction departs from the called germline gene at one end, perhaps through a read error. The CDR3 protein is CARSQDRSISGQETQYF. The CDR3 DNA is TGCGCCAGAAGCCAAGATCGGTCGATTAGCGGGCAAGAGACCCAGTACTTC. The chain employs TRBV4-3 and TRBJ2-5; 7 nucleotides match TRBD2. This CDR3 comprises 17 residues. From germline, CDR1 is LGHNA and CDR2 YSLEER.

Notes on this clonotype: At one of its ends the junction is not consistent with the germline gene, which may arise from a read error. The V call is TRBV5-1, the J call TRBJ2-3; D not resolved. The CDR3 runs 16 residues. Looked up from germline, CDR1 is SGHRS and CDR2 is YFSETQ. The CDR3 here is CARSLARSRRTDTQYF. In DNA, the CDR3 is TGCGCCAGGAGCTTGGCAAGGTCCCGAAGGACAGATACGCAGTATTTT. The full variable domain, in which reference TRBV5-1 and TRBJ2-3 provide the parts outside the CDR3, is KAGVTQTPRYLIKTRGQQVTLSCSPISGHRSVSWYQQTPGQGLQFLFEYFSETQRNKGNFPGRFSGRQFSNSRSEMNVSTLELGDSALYLCARSLARSRRTDTQYFGPGTRLTVL.

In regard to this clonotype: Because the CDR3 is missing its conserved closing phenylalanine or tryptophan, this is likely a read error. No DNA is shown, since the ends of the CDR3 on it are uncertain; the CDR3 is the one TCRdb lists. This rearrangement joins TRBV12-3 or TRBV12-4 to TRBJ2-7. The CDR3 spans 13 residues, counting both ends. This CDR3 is CASSLYHIDEQYI.

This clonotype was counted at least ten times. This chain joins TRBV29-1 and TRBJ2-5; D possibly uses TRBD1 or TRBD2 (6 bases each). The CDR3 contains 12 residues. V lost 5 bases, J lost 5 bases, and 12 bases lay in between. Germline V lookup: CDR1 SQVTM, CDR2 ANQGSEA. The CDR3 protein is CSVTGAGETQYF. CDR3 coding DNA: TGCAGCGTTACGGGGGCGGGGGAGACCCAGTACTTC.

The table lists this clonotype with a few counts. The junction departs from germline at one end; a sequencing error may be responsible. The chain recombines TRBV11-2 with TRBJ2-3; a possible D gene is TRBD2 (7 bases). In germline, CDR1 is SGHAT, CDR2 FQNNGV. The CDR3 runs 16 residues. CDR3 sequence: CASSLGGGGGTDTQYF. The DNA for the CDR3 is TGTGCCAGCAGCTTAGGGGGTGGGGGGGGCACTGATACGCAGTATTTT.

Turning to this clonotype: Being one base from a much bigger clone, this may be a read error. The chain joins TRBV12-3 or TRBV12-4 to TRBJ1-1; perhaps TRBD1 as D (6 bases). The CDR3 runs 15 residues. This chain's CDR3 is CAIRKGTSMNTETFF. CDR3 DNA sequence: TGTGCCATACGTAAGGGGACATCCATGAACACTGAAACTTTCTTT.

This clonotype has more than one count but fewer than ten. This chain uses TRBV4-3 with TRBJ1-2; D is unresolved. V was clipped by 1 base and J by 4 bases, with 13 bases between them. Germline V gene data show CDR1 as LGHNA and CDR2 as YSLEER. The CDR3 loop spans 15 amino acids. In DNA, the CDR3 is TGCGCCAGCAGCCAAGGCGATTCAATGGGCTATGGCTACACCTTC. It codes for CASSQGDSMGYGYTF.

The CDR3 nucleotides read TGTGCCAACAGTAAAAAGACAGGGGATTATGAAAAACTGTTTTTT. Translated, it gives CANSKKTGDYEKLFF. This sequence joins TRBV5-4 and TRBJ1-4, with 8 positions matching TRBD1. The trim removed 9 bases at V and 6 bases at J, leaving 13 bases unmatched. This CDR3 is built from 15 residues. The germline V gene encodes CDR1 SGHNT and CDR2 YYREEE (reference sequence).

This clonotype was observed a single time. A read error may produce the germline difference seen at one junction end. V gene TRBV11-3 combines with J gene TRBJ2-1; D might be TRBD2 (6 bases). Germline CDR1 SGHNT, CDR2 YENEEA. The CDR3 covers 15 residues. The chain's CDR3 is CANSLTSWTRNEQFF. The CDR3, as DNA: TGTGCCAACAGCCTCACTAGCTGGACAAGGAATGAGCAGTTCTTC.

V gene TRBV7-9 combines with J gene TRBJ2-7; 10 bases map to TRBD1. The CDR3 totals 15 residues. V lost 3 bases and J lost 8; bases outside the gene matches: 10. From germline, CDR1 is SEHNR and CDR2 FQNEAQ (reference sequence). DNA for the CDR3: TGTGCCAGCAGCTTTTCCGGGACAGGGGTCAACAAGCAGTACTTC. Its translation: CASSFSGTGVNKQYF. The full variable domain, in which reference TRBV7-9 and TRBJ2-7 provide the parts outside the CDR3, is DTGVSQNPRHKITKRGQNVTFRCDPISEHNRLYWYRQTLGQGPEFLTYFQNEAQLEKSRLLSDRFSAERPKGSFSTLEIQRTEQGDSAMYLCASSFSGTGVNKQYFGPGTRLTVT.

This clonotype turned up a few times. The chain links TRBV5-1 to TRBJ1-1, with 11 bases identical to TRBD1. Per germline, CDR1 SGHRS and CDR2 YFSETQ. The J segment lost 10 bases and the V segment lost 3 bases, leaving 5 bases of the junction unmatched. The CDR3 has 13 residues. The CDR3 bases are TGCGCCAGCAGCTCCGGACAGGGGGCAGGAGCTTTCTTT. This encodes CASSSGQGAGAFF.

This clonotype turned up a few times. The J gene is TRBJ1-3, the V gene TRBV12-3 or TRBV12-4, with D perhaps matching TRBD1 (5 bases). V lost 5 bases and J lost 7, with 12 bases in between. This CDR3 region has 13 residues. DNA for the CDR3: TGTGCCAGCAGTCACGGACGGGACAACACCATATATTTT. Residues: CASSHGRDNTIYF.

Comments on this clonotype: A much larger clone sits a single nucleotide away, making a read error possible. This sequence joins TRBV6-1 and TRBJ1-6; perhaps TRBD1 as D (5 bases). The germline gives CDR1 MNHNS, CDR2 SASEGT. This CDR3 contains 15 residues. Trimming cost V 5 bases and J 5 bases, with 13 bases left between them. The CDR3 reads CASSPRREDNSPLHF. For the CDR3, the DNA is TGTGCCAGCAGTCCCCGCAGGGAGGATAATTCACCCCTCCACTTT.

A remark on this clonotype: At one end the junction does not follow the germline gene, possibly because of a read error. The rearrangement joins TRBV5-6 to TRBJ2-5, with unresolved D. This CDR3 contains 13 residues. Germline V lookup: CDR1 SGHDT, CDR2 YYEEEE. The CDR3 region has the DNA TGTCCCAGCAGCTTCGAGGTTGGGGAGACCCAGTACTTC. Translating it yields CPSSFEVGETQYF.

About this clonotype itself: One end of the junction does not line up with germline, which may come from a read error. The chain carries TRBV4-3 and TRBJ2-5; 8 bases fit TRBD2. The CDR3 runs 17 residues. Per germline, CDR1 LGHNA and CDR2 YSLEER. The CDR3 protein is CASRQEPAGDDGETQYF. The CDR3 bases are TGCGCCAGCAGACAAGAACCAGCGGGGGACGATGGAGAGACCCAGTACTTC.

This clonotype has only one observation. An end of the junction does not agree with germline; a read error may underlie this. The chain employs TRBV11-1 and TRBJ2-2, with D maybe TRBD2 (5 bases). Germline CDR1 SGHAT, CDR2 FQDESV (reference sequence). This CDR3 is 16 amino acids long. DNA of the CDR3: TGTACCAGCGGCAAAAACCATGGCTCCTACACCGGAGAGCTGTTTTTT. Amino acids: CTSGKNHGSYTGELFF.

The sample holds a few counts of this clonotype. DNA of the CDR3: TGTGCCAGCTCAAGCGGCCCGAGCTCCTACAATGAGCAGTTCTTC. Encoded protein: CASSSGPSSYNEQFF. V and J are TRBV18 and TRBJ2-1, with a weak D call TRBD2 (5 bases). The CDR3 consists of 15 residues. V lost 5 bases and J lost 0, with 11 bases in between. Germline CDR1 KGHSH, CDR2 LQKENI.

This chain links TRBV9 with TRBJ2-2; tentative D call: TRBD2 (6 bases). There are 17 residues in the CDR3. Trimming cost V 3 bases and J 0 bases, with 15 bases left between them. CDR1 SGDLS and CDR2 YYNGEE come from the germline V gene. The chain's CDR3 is CASSAQSGTSNTGELFF. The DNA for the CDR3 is TGTGCCAGCAGCGCCCAATCGGGGACTTCGAACACCGGGGAGCTGTTTTTT.

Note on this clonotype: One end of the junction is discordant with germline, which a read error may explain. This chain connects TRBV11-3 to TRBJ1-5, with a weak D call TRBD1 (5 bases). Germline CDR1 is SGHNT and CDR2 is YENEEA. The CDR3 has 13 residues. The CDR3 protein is CASIWGSNQPQQF. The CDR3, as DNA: TGTGCCAGCATCTGGGGGAGCAATCAGCCCCAGCAATTT.